This entry describes one T cell receptor beta chain. The record originates from a study of cytomegalovirus exposure and HLA in healthy donors. CDR3 length: 14 amino acids. Trimming removed 1 base at V and 1 base at J, with 8 bases between. The germline CDR1 and CDR2 sequences are SGHAT and FQNNGV. Amplification used 60 Vbeta primers and 13 Jbeta primers. Only in-frame clones appear in the TCRdb table, and some are missing; sequencing was by immunoSEQ multiplex PCR. The sample yields 180,000 or so clones, approximately 78% seen once. The sequence derives from a woman in her forties or fifties in good health and CMV-seropositive. The sample was PBMCs. The rearrangement links TRBV11-2 to TRBJ2-7; perhaps TRBD1 as D (6 bases). CDR3 loop: CASSLVQGSYEQYF. The DNA for the CDR3 is TGTGCCAGCAGCTTAGTTCAGGGGTCCTACGAGCAGTACTTC. Filled out from reference TRBV11-2 and TRBJ2-7, the complete variable domain reads EAGVAQSPRYKIIEKRQSVAFWCNPISGHATLYWYQQILGQGPKLLIQFQNNGVVDDSQLPKDRFSAERLKGVDSTLKIQPAKLEDSAVYLCASSLVQGSYEQYFGPGTRLTVT.